The present T cell receptor beta chain was sequenced within a study of T cell responses to AZD1222 COVID-19 vaccine. Study-wide findings and caveats: It should be noted that donors were predominantly white British and more often female, and clonal diversity was possibly underestimated.

This clone was seen a handful of times. What it recognizes is unknown. An end of the junction differs from the germline gene, which may be a read error. TCRdb's copy holds only in-frame clones and misses some; the assay was immunoSEQ multiplex PCR. The data hold 95,000 to 150,000 clones, with around nine tenths observed a single time. Looked up from germline, CDR1 is LNHDA and CDR2 is SQIVND (reference sequence). The CDR3 covers 14 residues. The sample here was peripheral blood, taken on day 0 of AZD1222 vaccination. The clonotype comes from an adult in good health. The chain combines TRBV19 with TRBJ2-5; 12 nucleotides match TRBD2. The CDR3 here is CASGLAGYQGTQYF. CDR3 coding DNA: TGTGCCAGCGGACTAGCGGGATACCAAGGGACCCAGTACTTC.